A single sample gave rise to the 28 T cell receptor beta chains below, sequenced in a study of response to subunit inactivated influenza vaccine. Via MiXCR, TCRdb re-called the RT-PCR reads, giving one row per CDR3 protein. The sample consists of about 700,000 distinct CDR3 sequences, about 14% of them appearing once. This specimen consisted of PBMCs from blood, obtained approximately 15 days before vaccination. The receptors here all came from a man aged 45-65 years who received an inactivated influenza vaccine.

This chain links TRBV15 with TRBJ2-1; D is perhaps TRBD1 or TRBD2 (6 bases each). The V and J ends lost 0 bases and 8 bases respectively, with 20 bases between them. Germline CDR1 is LNHNV and CDR2 is YYDKDF (reference sequence). This CDR3 has 17 amino acids. As DNA, the CDR3 is TGTGCCACCAGCAGAGATACGGCCAGGGGAGGTGTGGATGAGCAGTTCTTC. Translating it yields CATSRDTARGGVDEQFF.

This sequence joins TRBV20-1 and TRBJ2-1, with TRBD2 as a possible D gene (7 bases). The CDR3 runs to 15 residues. Per the germline V gene, CDR1 is DFQATT and CDR2 is SNEGSKA (reference sequence). V lost 3 bases to trimming and J lost 8 bases, with 20 bases between them. The DNA for the CDR3 is TGCAGTGCTAGGGCATTCGGGGGGCCGAACGATGAGCAGTTCTTC. The encoded protein is CSARAFGGPNDEQFF.

This chain joins TRBV28 and TRBJ2-7, with a weak D call TRBD1 (5 bases). CDR1 and CDR2 from the germline V gene are MDHEN and SYDVKM. Deletions cut 5 bases from V and 0 bases from J, with 14 bases between. The CDR3 extends over 15 amino acids. The CDR3 here is CASSPWQGLSYEQYF. Written as DNA, the CDR3 is TGTGCCAGCAGTCCCTGGCAGGGTCTCTCCTACGAGCAGTACTTC.

This CDR3 reads CASSRLTSGGTETQYF. The DNA of the CDR3 is TGCGCCAGCAGCCGATTGACTAGCGGGGGGACAGAGACCCAGTACTTC. This chain uses TRBV4-3 with TRBJ2-5; 13 bases agree with TRBD2. V lost 4 bases, J lost 4 bases, and 6 bases stayed unmatched. The CDR3 loop spans 16 amino acids. Germline CDR1 LGHNA, CDR2 YSLEER.

This clonotype has more than one count but fewer than ten. The rearrangement joins TRBV20-1 to TRBJ2-7; TRBD2 matches at 8 bases. J was trimmed by 6 bases and V by 3 bases; bases with no gene match: 22. This CDR3 has 18 residues. Germline CDR1 DFQATT, CDR2 SNEGSKA (reference sequence). This CDR3 is CSASHFRGGPTAGGEQYF. CDR3 bases: TGCAGTGCTAGTCATTTCCGGGGAGGGCCAACGGCGGGGGGCGAGCAGTACTTC.

The chain carries TRBV20-1 and TRBJ1-1, with 9 positions matching TRBD1. The germline gives CDR1 DFQATT, CDR2 SNEGSKA (reference sequence). The J segment lost 5 bases and the V segment lost 0 bases, leaving 7 bases of the junction unmatched. The CDR3 consists of 15 residues. Here the CDR3 reads CSARDSVGTGTEAFF. Written as DNA, the CDR3 is TGCAGTGCTAGAGATTCCGTTGGGACAGGGACTGAAGCTTTCTTT.

In its sample, this clonotype was seen many times. CDR3 residues: CSAGKGAINEQYF. In DNA, the CDR3 is TGCAGCGCGGGGAAGGGGGCTATCAACGAGCAGTACTTC. The chain recombines TRBV29-1 with TRBJ2-7, with TRBD1 matching over 7 bases. CDR1 SQVTM and CDR2 ANQGSEA come from the germline V gene. The V segment lost 7 bases and the J segment 5 bases; nucleotides outside the gene matches: 11. This CDR3 region has 13 residues.

On this clonotype: One base away lies a much larger clone, so this may be a sequencing read error. This rearrangement joins TRBV28 to TRBJ2-7, with TRBD1 as a possible D gene (7 bases). The germline gives CDR1 MDHEN, CDR2 SYDVKM. This CDR3 has 15 residues. The DNA of the CDR3 is TGTGCCAGCAGGGGGGGCGGGACAGTATTCCACGAGGAGTACTTC. It translates to CASRGGGTVFHEEYF. The full variable domain, rest sourced from reference TRBV28 and TRBJ2-7, is DVKVTQSSRYLVKRTGEKVFLECVQDMDHENMFWYRQDPGLGLRLIYFSYDVKMKEKGDIPEGYSVSREKKERFSLILESASTNQTSMYLCASRGGGTVFHEEYFGPGTRLTVT.

This clonotype counts as medium-sized. The V call is TRBV13, the J call TRBJ2-5, with 7 bases fitting TRBD2. Trimming cost V 3 bases and J 5 bases; bases outside gene matches: 6. This CDR3 region has 14 residues. CDR1 is PRHDT and CDR2 is FYEKMQ in the germline V gene (reference sequence). This CDR3 reads CASSFRGEGETQYF. DNA for the CDR3: TGTGCCAGCAGCTTTCGCGGGGAGGGGGAGACCCAGTACTTC.

The sample holds many counts of this clonotype. J is TRBJ2-1 and V is TRBV5-6; TRBD2 might be the D (5 bases). The ends were cut back, 0 bases at V and 9 bases at J, with 13 bases in the middle. The V gene's germline CDR1 is SGHDT and CDR2 YYEEEE. The CDR3 is 14 amino acids. CDR3 amino acids: CASSLGLSSGEQFF. In DNA, the CDR3 is TGTGCCAGCAGCTTGGGACTATCATCTGGTGAGCAGTTCTTC.

This clonotype was found a few times. J is TRBJ2-1 and V is TRBV12-3 or TRBV12-4; D is perhaps TRBD2 (6 bases). Trimming shortened V by 5 bases and J by 3 bases, and 14 bases separated the two germline ends. The CDR3 totals 15 residues. CDR3 in amino acids: CASSPPGDFYNEQFF. DNA for the CDR3: TGTGCCAGCAGTCCGCCGGGAGACTTCTACAATGAGCAGTTCTTC.

The rearrangement uses TRBV6-1 and TRBJ2-5; no firm D call. This CDR3 has 13 residues. The germline V gene has CDR1 MNHNS and CDR2 SASEGT. V was trimmed by 2 bases and J by 4 bases, leaving 8 bases between them. CDR3 DNA: TGTGCCAGCAGTGAAAATGATCGAGAGACCCAGTACTTC. This gives the protein CASSENDRETQYF.

This clonotype was detected ten times or more. V usage is TRBV28 and J usage is TRBJ2-7; TRBD2 aligns across 8 bases. This CDR3 spans 16 amino acids. Germline CDR1 MDHEN, CDR2 SYDVKM. Trimming took 5 bases from V and 2 from J; bases not matched to a gene: 11. DNA for the CDR3: TGTGCCAGCAGTCGCTCGGCGGGAGGCACCACCTACGAGCAGTACTTC. It is translated as CASSRSAGGTTYEQYF.

The chain combines TRBV10-3 with TRBJ1-5, with a possible D match to TRBD1 (5 bases). The V gene's germline CDR1 is ENHRY and CDR2 SYGVKD. CDR3 size: 14 residues. Trimming cost V 6 bases and J 7 bases, with 16 bases left between them. CDR3 amino acids: CAIRDDSSKQPQHF. The CDR3 DNA reads as TGTGCCATCAGGGACGACAGTTCTAAACAGCCCCAGCATTTT.

The chain uses TRBV28 and TRBJ1-2; 7 bases map to TRBD1. The CDR3 runs to 15 residues. The V gene's germline CDR1 is MDHEN and CDR2 SYDVKM. After removal of 4 bases from V and 6 bases from J, the junction contained 11 bases not matched to a gene. The DNA of the CDR3 is TGTGCCAGCAGTTCTAACGACAGGGTTATGAATGGCTACACCTTC. Translating it yields CASSSNDRVMNGYTF.

This clonotype turned up a few times. This rearrangement joins TRBV7-3 to TRBJ2-2, with a possible D match to TRBD1 (5 bases). The germline V and J ends were trimmed by 6 bases and 3 bases, with 11 bases remaining between them. Germline values: CDR1 SGHTA, CDR2 FQGTGA. This CDR3 has 14 amino acids. CDR3 residues: CASRFDRYTGELFF. The CDR3, as DNA: TGTGCCAGCAGATTCGACAGATACACCGGGGAGCTGTTTTTT.

The CDR3 region is CASSARDDYGYTF. DNA of the CDR3: TGTGCCAGCAGCGCACGGGATGATTATGGCTACACCTTC. This sequence joins TRBV7-2 and TRBJ1-2, with D unclear. V gave up 5 bases and J gave up 5 bases, with 12 bases separating them. Germline V gene sequence: CDR1 SGHTA, CDR2 FQGNSA. CDR3 size: 13 residues.

This clonotype came up a few times. V is TRBV12-3 or TRBV12-4 and J is TRBJ2-2; no reliable D call. Between the trimmed V and J ends, which lost 6 bases and 1 base, there was a span of 9 bases. CDR3 size: 14 residues. The CDR3, as DNA: TGTGCCAGCAGATCAACTGAGAACACCGGGGAGCTGTTTTTT. Translating gives CASRSTENTGELFF.

The genes are TRBV27 and TRBJ2-7; 9 bases line up with TRBD1. The CDR3 sequence is 13 residues long. V dropped 8 bases and J dropped 5; count of bases not matched to a gene: 7. Germline V gene data show CDR1 as MNHEY and CDR2 as SMNVEV (reference sequence). For the CDR3, the DNA is TGTGCCAGCGGCTACAGGGGGCAAAACGAGCAGTACTTC. The encoded protein is CASGYRGQNEQYF.

This clonotype was found many times. The chain is built from TRBV7-2 and TRBJ2-3; tentative D call: TRBD2 (5 bases). Germline V gene lookup returns CDR1 SGHTA and CDR2 FQGNSA. This CDR3 spans 13 amino acids. V lost 1 base to trimming and J lost 3 bases, with 5 bases between them. As DNA, the CDR3 is TGTGCCAGCAGCTTAGGGGAGACAGATACGCAGTATTTT. It specifies CASSLGETDTQYF.

The chain uses TRBV25-1 and TRBJ1-6; the D is unclear. Germline lookup yields CDR1 MGHDK and CDR2 SYGVNS. The ends were cut back, 5 bases at V and 9 bases at J, with 11 bases in the middle. CDR3 size: 13 residues. Here the CDR3 reads CASSTHRFSPLHF. CDR3 coding DNA: TGTGCCAGCAGTACTCATAGGTTTTCACCCCTCCACTTT.

The chain combines TRBV5-1 with TRBJ1-6; D is possibly TRBD1 (5 bases). V was trimmed by 0 bases and J by 10 bases, leaving 14 bases between them. Per the germline V gene, CDR1 is SGHRS and CDR2 is YFSETQ. This CDR3 has 15 residues. This chain's CDR3 is CASSLATGDGSPLHF. The CDR3 bases are TGCGCCAGCAGCTTGGCAACCGGGGACGGGTCACCCCTCCACTTT.

This clonotype showed up many times. V is TRBV2 and J is TRBJ1-2; no clear D. Between the trimmed V and J ends, which lost 3 bases and 8 bases, there was a span of 7 bases. The CDR3 is 11 residues long. Per germline, CDR1 SNHLY and CDR2 FYNNEI. The CDR3 loop reads CASSDKGGYTF. Here the CDR3 DNA reads TGTGCCAGCAGTGATAAGGGAGGCTACACCTTC.

This clonotype was seen many times. The genes are TRBV5-6 and TRBJ2-1, with D unresolved. There are 14 residues in the CDR3. V was cut by 4 bases and J by 1 base, with 9 bases left in between. CDR1 and CDR2 from the germline V gene are SGHDT and YYEEEE. CDR3 sequence (DNA): TGTGCCAGCAGCAGACCGGTTTCCTACAATGAGCAGTTCTTC. This sequence encodes CASSRPVSYNEQFF.

The V gene is TRBV12-3 or TRBV12-4, the J gene TRBJ2-1; D gene uncertain. V lost 5 bases and J lost 10, with 12 bases in between. The CDR3 covers 12 residues. Here the CDR3 DNA reads TGTGCCAGCAGTACCCTGGGCCACGAGCAGTTCTTC. Its protein product is CASSTLGHEQFF.

This sequence joins TRBV27 and TRBJ2-1; no clear D. Trimming pared 3 bases from V and 2 bases from J, leaving 11 bases between. Germline CDR1 MNHEY, CDR2 SMNVEV (reference sequence). The CDR3 spans 15 residues. Here the CDR3 reads CASSFGIPTYNEQFF. CDR3 bases: TGTGCCAGCAGTTTTGGCATACCAACCTACAATGAGCAGTTCTTC.

CDR3 nucleotide sequence: TGTGCCAGCAGTCCCCAGGCCGGGACAGTACCGTCCTACGAGCAGTACTTC. Its protein product is CASSPQAGTVPSYEQYF. The V gene is TRBV12-3 or TRBV12-4, the J gene TRBJ2-7, with 7 bases aligning to TRBD1. CDR3 length equals 17 residues. V lost 5 bases and J lost 1; bases outside the gene matches: 14.

The rearrangement uses TRBV20-1 and TRBJ2-5, with D uncertain. Germline V gene lookup returns CDR1 DFQATT and CDR2 SNEGSKA (reference sequence). Trimming removed 0 bases from V and 9 bases from J, with 11 bases in between. This CDR3 has 12 amino acids. The CDR3 DNA reads as TGCAGTGCTAGAGATGCGCTCCCTCCCCAGTACTTC. Amino acids: CSARDALPPQYF.